Listed below are T cell receptor beta chains from one sample, sequenced in a study of blood T cell repertoires in COVID-19. The assay was immunoSEQ multiplex PCR, and TCRdb's table has in-frame clones only and misses some. Among 210,000 or so clones listed, under 90% were seen once. The specimen was peripheral blood. These receptors were collected from a woman older than 75 with active or convalescent COVID-19. CDR3s include the opening cysteine and the closing phenylalanine or tryptophan. A D gene is named only where the DNA matches it firmly. Only some rows state a clone size, as once, few, many or a class for expanded clones.

TRBV10-3,.,TRBD1,TRBJ2-3,CAISARIIETGVKDTQYF,TGTGCCATCAGTGCCCGGATTATCGAGACAGGGGTGAAAGATACGCAGTATTTT
TRBV11-2,.,.,TRBJ2-1,CASSLDLWGGHNEQFF,TGTGCCAGCAGCTTAGATTTGTGGGGGGGCCACAATGAGCAGTTCTTC
TRBV19,.,.,TRBJ1-2,CASNQQDSGSYTF,TGTGCCAGTAACCAACAGGATAGTGGGAGCTACACCTTC
TRBV29-1,.,TRBD1,TRBJ2-5,CSVEKTGGAETQYF,TGCAGCGTTGAAAAGACAGGGGGCGCGGAGACCCAGTACTTC
TRBV5-4,.,.,TRBJ2-3,CASSLPGDKKDTQYF,TGTGCCAGCAGCTTGCCGGGAGACAAAAAAGATACGCAGTATTTT
TRBV11-2,.,TRBD1,TRBJ2-2,CASSSRQGRGTGELFF,TGTGCCAGCAGCTCCCGACAGGGGCGAGGGACCGGGGAGCTGTTTTTT
TRBV7-2,.,TRBD1,TRBJ1-1,CASSLQGASEAFF,TGTGCCAGCAGCCTGCAGGGGGCAAGTGAAGCTTTCTTT
TRBV18,.,TRBD1,TRBJ1-1,CASSRVFGTGTMNTEAFF,TGTGCCAGCTCACGGGTCTTCGGGACAGGGACCATGAACACTGAAGCTTTCTTT
TRBV27,once,TRBD1,TRBJ2-3,CASTNGQGTDTQYF,TGTGCCAGCACTAATGGACAGGGCACAGATACGCAGTATTTT
TRBV5-4,.,.,TRBJ1-2,CASSFQAPYGYTF,TGTGCCAGCAGCTTTCAGGCCCCCTATGGCTACACCTTC
TRBV12-5,.,.,TRBJ2-5,CASGPQGFQETQYF,TGTGCTAGTGGACCTCAGGGTTTCCAAGAGACCCAGTACTTC
TRBV7-8,.,.,TRBJ1-2,CASSAGSYGYTF,TGTGCCAGCAGCGCGGGAAGCTATGGCTACACCTTC
TRBV19,.,TRBD1,TRBJ2-2,CASWGQGATGELFF,TGTGCCAGTTGGGGACAGGGGGCCACCGGGGAGCTGTTTTTT
TRBV21-1,.,.,TRBJ1-5,CASSRGGDRENQPQHF,TGTGCCAGCAGCAGGGGGGGGGACAGGGAGAATCAGCCCCAGCATTTT
TRBV6-2/TRBV6-3,.,.,TRBJ1-1,CASSYFRVGQNTEAFF,TGTGCCAGCAGTTATTTTCGTGTAGGACAGAACACTGAAGCTTTCTTT
TRBV18,.,TRBD1,TRBJ1-1,CASSPLGDSRNTEAFF,TGTGCCAGCTCACCGCTCGGGGACAGTAGGAACACTGAAGCTTTCTTT
TRBV5-4,few,TRBD2,TRBJ2-7,CASRGIGGEQYF,TGTGCCAGCAGAGGGATCGGGGGGGAGCAGTACTTC
TRBV2,.,TRBD2,TRBJ2-5,CASSEASGRAQETQYF,TGTGCCAGCAGTGAAGCAAGCGGGAGGGCACAAGAGACCCAGTACTTC
TRBV7-3,.,TRBD2,TRBJ2-7,CASSAASGRLYEQYF,TGTGCCAGCAGCGCAGCTAGCGGGAGGCTGTACGAGCAGTACTTC
TRBV28,.,TRBD1,TRBJ1-2,CASSYGDREYGYTF,TGTGCCAGCAGCTACGGGGACAGGGAGTATGGCTACACCTTC
TRBV4-1,once,.,TRBJ2-5,CASSPPRGHQETQYF,TGCGCCAGCAGCCCACCCAGAGGGCACCAAGAGACCCAGTACTTC
TRBV18,.,.,TRBJ2-7,CASSPGRGTYEQYF,TGTGCCAGCTCACCAGGCAGGGGAACCTACGAGCAGTACTTC
TRBV12-3/TRBV12-4,.,.,TRBJ2-7,CASSSDYEQYF,TGTGCCAGCAGTTCAGACTACGAGCAGTACTTC
TRBV4-3,.,.,TRBJ2-7,CASSQDSRSQQYF,TGCGCCAGCAGCCAAGACTCGCGGTCTCAGCAGTACTTC
TRBV4-1,.,.,TRBJ2-7,CASSQRGLRGDEQYF,TGCGCCAGCAGCCAAAGAGGTCTCAGGGGGGACGAGCAGTACTTC
TRBV2,.,TRBD2,TRBJ2-3,CARRGTSGFPSTDTQYF,TGTGCCAGAAGAGGGACTAGCGGGTTCCCTAGCACAGATACGCAGTATTTT
TRBV5-6,.,TRBD1,TRBJ2-7,CASSLGQVFSYEQYF,TGTGCCAGCAGCTTAGGACAGGTTTTTTCCTACGAGCAGTACTTC
TRBV7-3,once,.,TRBJ2-1,CASSLMFLNEQFF,TGTGCCAGCAGCTTAATGTTCCTTAATGAGCAGTTCTTC
TRBV7-9,.,.,TRBJ2-3,CASNREFADTQYF,TGTGCCAGCAACCGGGAGTTCGCAGATACGCAGTATTTT
TRBV21-1,.,.,TRBJ1-1,CASSLDRYTEAFF,TGTGCCAGCAGCCTGGACAGATACACTGAAGCTTTCTTT
TRBV20-1,.,TRBD2,TRBJ2-3,CSASWWRGGTDTQYF,TGCAGTGCTAGTTGGTGGCGGGGGGGCACAGATACGCAGTATTTT
TRBV7-3,.,.,TRBJ2-1,CASSPGGHNEQFF,TGTGCCAGCAGCCCTGGAGGGCACAATGAGCAGTTCTTC
TRBV5-4,.,.,TRBJ1-2,CASSTLQDGDNGYTF,TGTGCCAGCAGTACCCTACAGGACGGAGACAATGGCTACACCTTC
TRBV4-2,.,TRBD2,TRBJ2-6,CASSKWTSGGPRRGANVLTF,TGTGCCAGCAGCAAATGGACTAGCGGGGGGCCCCGGAGAGGGGCCAACGTCCTGACTTTC
TRBV30,.,.,TRBJ1-1,CAWSAGTVTEAFF,TGTGCCTGGAGTGCGGGAACAGTCACTGAAGCTTTCTTT
TRBV7-6,.,TRBD2,TRBJ2-1,CASSFSADTSGGRYNEQFF,TGTGCCAGCAGCTTTTCAGCGGATACTAGCGGGGGCCGATACAATGAGCAGTTCTTC
TRBV10-3,once,TRBD1,TRBJ1-5,CAISKQGASQPQHF,TGTGCCATCAGCAAACAGGGGGCATCTCAGCCCCAGCATTTT
TRBV14,.,.,TRBJ1-1,CASSHNNMMNTEAFF,TGTGCCAGCAGCCATAACAATATGATGAACACTGAAGCTTTCTTT
TRBV5-1,once,.,TRBJ2-5,CASSLAGGETQYF,TGCGCCAGCAGCTTGGCCGGCGGAGAGACCCAGTACTTC
TRBV27,.,TRBD1,TRBJ1-5,CASSPYLIPDKGQEYSNQPQHF,TGTGCCAGCAGTCCATATCTTATCCCGGATAAAGGACAGGAGTATAGCAATCAGCCCCAGCATTTT
TRBV18,.,.,TRBJ1-4,CASSPPGSRANEKLFF,TGTGCCAGCTCACCCCCTGGCTCTCGGGCTAATGAAAAACTGTTTTTT
TRBV7-2,once,.,TRBJ2-7,CASSLGPRVGEQYF,TGTGCCAGCAGCTTAGGACCGAGGGTTGGCGAGCAGTACTTC
TRBV6-5,.,.,TRBJ1-5,CASSYSRNNQPQHF,TGTGCCAGCAGTTACTCGCGTAATAATCAGCCCCAGCATTTT
TRBV6-2/TRBV6-3,few,TRBD1,TRBJ1-3,CASSRDRVRDRSGNTIYF,TGTGCCAGCAGTCGGGACAGGGTCAGGGACCGTTCTGGAAACACCATATATTTT
TRBV5-4,.,TRBD2,TRBJ2-2,CASSLAGGSGELFF,TGTGCCAGCAGCTTAGCGGGAGGGAGCGGGGAGCTGTTTTTT
TRBV29-1,.,TRBD1,TRBJ2-6,CSVQGVGGANVLTF,TGCAGCGTCCAGGGGGTTGGTGGGGCCAACGTCCTGACTTTC
TRBV7-9,few,.,TRBJ1-3,CASSLQGLGNTIYF,TGTGCCAGCAGCTTGCAGGGGCTTGGAAACACCATATATTTT
TRBV10-3,.,TRBD1,TRBJ2-7,CAISDRGGYEQYF,TGTGCCATTTCGGACAGGGGAGGCTACGAGCAGTACTTC
TRBV7-2,.,.,TRBJ2-1,CASSFYRARNEQFF,TGTGCCAGCAGCTTTTACAGGGCTCGAAATGAGCAGTTCTTC
TRBV4-3,.,.,TRBJ2-1,CASSQDQYNEQFF,TGCGCCAGCAGCCAAGACCAGTACAATGAGCAGTTCTTC
TRBV6-2/TRBV6-3,.,TRBD2,TRBJ2-3,CASSYATSGTSTDTQYF,TGTGCCAGCAGTTACGCGACTAGCGGGACTAGCACAGATACGCAGTATTTT
TRBV5-1,.,TRBD1,TRBJ2-3,CASSFGLSRGLTDTQYF,TGCGCCAGCAGCTTCGGACTTTCCAGGGGGCTGACAGATACGCAGTATTTT
TRBV4-3,.,TRBD2,TRBJ2-1,CASSQAFGLAGAQFF,TGCGCCAGCAGCCAAGCGTTTGGACTAGCGGGGGCACAGTTCTTC
TRBV5-8,.,.,TRBJ1-2,CASGDRYPPHGYTF,TGTGCCAGCGGAGACAGATATCCTCCCCATGGCTACACCTTC
TRBV10-3,.,TRBD2,TRBJ2-3,CAISPGLAGGGTDTQYF,TGTGCCATCAGTCCCGGACTAGCGGGGGGAGGCACAGATACGCAGTATTTT
TRBV7-3,.,.,TRBJ2-3,CASSLAGRPDTQYF,TGTGCCAGCAGCTTAGCCGGGAGACCAGATACGCAGTATTTT
TRBV5-4,.,.,TRBJ2-5,CASSLAFQETQYF,TGTGCCAGCAGCTTGGCTTTCCAAGAGACCCAGTACTTC
TRBV4-1,few,TRBD1,TRBJ2-7,CASSQGTGGRSYEQYF,TGCGCCAGCAGCCAAGGGACAGGGGGGCGCTCCTACGAGCAGTACTTC
TRBV7-2,.,.,TRBJ1-6,CASSLGLTTVNSPLHF,TGTGCCAGCAGCTTAGGGCTGACTACGGTCAATTCACCCCTCCACTTT